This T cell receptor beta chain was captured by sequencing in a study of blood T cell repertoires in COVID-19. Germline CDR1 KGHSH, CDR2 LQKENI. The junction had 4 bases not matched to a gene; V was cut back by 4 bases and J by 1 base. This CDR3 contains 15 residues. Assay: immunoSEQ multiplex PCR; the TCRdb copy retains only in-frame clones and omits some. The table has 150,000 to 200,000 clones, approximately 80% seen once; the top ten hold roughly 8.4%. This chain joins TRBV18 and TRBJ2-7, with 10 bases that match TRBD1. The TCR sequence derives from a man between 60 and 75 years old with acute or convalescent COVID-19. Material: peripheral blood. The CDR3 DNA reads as TGTGCCAGCTCACGCGGGGGACAGGGGTCCTACGAGCAGTACTTC. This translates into CASSRGGQGSYEQYF. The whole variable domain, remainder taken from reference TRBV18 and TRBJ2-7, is NAGVMQNPRHLVRRRGQEARLRCSPMKGHSHVYWYRQLPEEGLKFMVYLQKENIIDESGMPKERFSAEFPKEGPSILRIQQVVRGDSAAYFCASSRGGQGSYEQYFGPGTRLTVT.